Below are 27 T cell receptor beta chains sequenced from a single sample in a study of T cell repertoires in cytomegalovirus infection. TCRdb ran MiXCR on the reads and lists one entry per CDR3 protein. The sample lists approximately 990,000 distinct CDR3 sequences, around 32% occurring once. These receptors' targets are unknown. Sequencing used cultured CD8+ T cells from PBMCs, obtained from culture after CMV antigen stimulation. Every receptor here comes from a human donor in good health (CMV status not recorded). Some clones in this sample may be carry-over from other donors' samples.

This clonotype was counted a few times. The gene calls are TRBV7-2 and TRBJ1-2; D call uncertain. The CDR3 has 14 residues. The germline V gene encodes CDR1 SGHTA and CDR2 FQGNSA. V dropped 7 bases and J dropped 3 bases, with 15 bases sitting between them. For the CDR3, the DNA is TGTGCCAGCAAACCAGGTTTCTCATACTATGGCTACACCTTC. Its protein product is CASKPGFSYYGYTF.

The V gene is TRBV28, the J gene TRBJ2-7; 8 positions agree with TRBD2. V lost 4 bases, J lost 6 bases, and 8 bases stayed unmatched. The CDR3 extends over 14 amino acids. Germline CDR1 reads MDHEN; CDR2 reads SYDVKM. CDR3 region: CASSSSGTRIEQYV. DNA of the CDR3: TGTGCCAGCAGTTCATCCGGGACTAGGATCGAGCAGTACGTC.

This clonotype was recorded only once. The chain links TRBV6-5 to TRBJ1-1; the D gene is possibly TRBD1 (5 bases). The V end lost 5 bases, the J end lost 2 bases, and 12 bases lay between the germline ends. The CDR3 has 14 residues. Germline V CDR1 and CDR2: MNHEY, SVGAGI. As DNA, the CDR3 is TGTGCCAGCAGTCAACAGGTCCTTAACACTGAAGCTTTCTTT. This sequence encodes CASSQQVLNTEAFF.

The rearrangement links TRBV12-3 or TRBV12-4 to TRBJ1-2; 7 nucleotides line up with TRBD1. Losses at the gene ends were 5 bases for V and 5 bases for J; bases not matched to a gene: 14. The CDR3 length is 16 residues. The CDR3 loop is CASSGTADDFYYGYTF. In nucleotides, the CDR3 is TGTGCCAGCAGTGGGACAGCCGATGACTTTTATTATGGCTACACCTTC.

In this sample, this clonotype turned up a few times. The rearrangement joins TRBV15 to TRBJ2-1; 8 positions match TRBD1. The V gene's germline CDR1 is LNHNV and CDR2 YYDKDF (reference sequence). V lost 1 base, J lost 5 bases, and 4 bases stayed unmatched. The CDR3 spans 15 residues. CDR3 residues: CATSRVDRVNNEQFF. The CDR3 nucleotides are TGTGCCACCAGCAGAGTGGACAGGGTCAACAATGAGCAGTTCTTC.

This clonotype was detected ten times or more. The chain has TRBV7-6 and TRBJ2-1; 7 positions agree with TRBD2. The trim removed 1 base at V and 0 bases at J, leaving 3 bases unmatched. CDR3 length: 16 residues. The germline gives CDR1 SGHVS, CDR2 FNYEAQ. The CDR3 sequence: CASSLETGGSYNEQFF. DNA of the CDR3: TGTGCCAGCAGCTTAGAAACGGGGGGCTCCTACAATGAGCAGTTCTTC. The whole variable domain, remainder taken from reference TRBV7-6 and TRBJ2-1, is GAGVSQSPRYKVTKRGQDVALRCDPISGHVSLYWYRQALGQGPEFLTYFNYEAQQDKSGLPNDRFSAERPEGSISTLTIQRTEQRDSAMYRCASSLETGGSYNEQFFGPGTRLTVL.

Details on this clonotype: One end of the junction fails to match germline, which may point to a read error. The J gene is TRBJ2-5, the V gene TRBV7-7; 11 nucleotides agree with TRBD2. CDR3 length: 15 residues. Germline V gene data show CDR1 as SSHAT and CDR2 as FNYEAQ (reference sequence). CDR3 sequence reads: CASSFRLAGWETQYF. The CDR3 DNA follows: TGTGCTAGCAGCTTCAGACTAGCGGGGTGGGAGACCCAGTACTTC.

The chain is built from TRBV6-5 and TRBJ1-2; D unclear. The CDR3 length is 13 residues. Germline-derived CDR1 and CDR2 are MNHEY and SVGAGI. The germline V and J ends were trimmed by 2 bases and 6 bases, with 10 bases remaining between them. CDR3 DNA sequence: TGTGCCAGCAGTTACGTGGGATCAAATGGCTACACCTTC. As protein: CASSYVGSNGYTF.

J is TRBJ1-2 and V is TRBV25-1; D might be TRBD1 (5 bases). Germline CDR1 is MGHDK and CDR2 is SYGVNS. The CDR3 length is 14 residues. Trimming stripped 2 bases from V and 4 bases from J, with 11 bases between. In DNA, the CDR3 is TGTGCCAGCAGTGAAGTGGGGCAGGCCTATGGCTACACCTTC. Amino acid sequence: CASSEVGQAYGYTF.

This chain links TRBV7-8 with TRBJ2-7, with D possibly matching TRBD1 (6 bases). The CDR3 is 14 amino acids. V shed 3 bases and J shed 6 bases, with 15 bases lying between them. CDR1 and CDR2 from the germline V gene are SGHVS and FQNEAQ. This chain's CDR3 is CASSFTGMEREQYF. CDR3 sequence (DNA): TGTGCCAGCAGCTTCACAGGGATGGAGCGCGAGCAGTACTTC.

This clonotype was seen only a few times. The DNA of the CDR3 is TGTGCCAGCAGTTTTAGGACAGCGGATGAGCAGTACTTC. It translates to CASSFRTADEQYF. V is TRBV28 and J is TRBJ2-7; tentatively, D is TRBD1 (6 bases). CDR1 is MDHEN, CDR2 SYDVKM, per germline. V gave up 3 bases and J gave up 7 bases, with 13 bases separating them. The CDR3 is 13 amino acids.

The genes are TRBV9 and TRBJ2-3, with 7 bases that match TRBD1. CDR1 and CDR2 (germline): SGDLS, YYNGEE. The CDR3 contains 15 residues. The J segment lost 2 bases and the V segment lost 3 bases, leaving 6 bases of the junction unmatched. CDR3 loop: CASSEWGQNTDTQYF. The DNA for the CDR3 is TGTGCCAGCAGCGAGTGGGGACAGAACACAGATACGCAGTATTTT.

The genes are TRBV27 and TRBJ2-1; TRBD1 matches at 8 bases. CDR3 length: 14 residues. With V trimmed by 6 bases and J by 2 bases, 3 bases remained unmatched. Germline CDR1 reads MNHEY; CDR2 reads SMNVEV (reference sequence). The CDR3 sequence: CASRGTGAYNEQFF. CDR3 in DNA: TGTGCCAGCAGAGGGACAGGTGCCTACAATGAGCAGTTCTTC.

The table lists this clonotype with many counts. The J gene is TRBJ2-1, the V gene TRBV28, with 7 bases fitting TRBD1. After removal of 2 bases from V and 4 bases from J, the junction contained 2 bases not matched to a gene. This CDR3 is 14 amino acids long. Germline V gene data show CDR1 as MDHEN and CDR2 as SYDVKM. CDR3 protein: CASSLRDRYNEQFF. For the CDR3, the DNA is TGTGCCAGCAGTTTAAGGGACAGATACAATGAGCAGTTCTTC.

This clonotype came up a few times. The chain is built from TRBV9 and TRBJ2-3; 9 bases are shared with TRBD2. With V trimmed by 0 bases and J by 6 bases, 14 bases remained unmatched. The CDR3 runs to 18 residues. Per the germline V gene, CDR1 is SGDLS and CDR2 is YYNGEE. CDR3 nucleotide sequence: TGTGCCAGCAGCGTAGGGGATCCGGGCGGGGGGGCCCGTGATACGCAGTATTTT. Translating gives CASSVGDPGGGARDTQYF.

The rearrangement uses TRBV20-1 and TRBJ1-2; TRBD1 might be the D (6 bases). This CDR3 is built from 13 residues. The germline CDR1 and CDR2 sequences are DFQATT and SNEGSKA (reference sequence). Trimming stripped 2 bases from V and 8 bases from J, with 15 bases between. The chain's CDR3 is CSARSRDTRGYTF. The CDR3, as DNA: TGCAGTGCTAGATCCCGGGACACAAGAGGCTACACCTTC.

J is TRBJ2-7 and V is TRBV11-1; TRBD1 aligns across 7 bases. Germline loops: CDR1 SGHAT, CDR2 FQDESV (reference sequence). The J segment lost 2 bases and the V segment lost 3 bases, leaving 10 bases of the junction unmatched. CDR3 length equals 16 residues. CDR3 amino acids: CASSFSAWDSTYEQYF. CDR3 in DNA: TGTGCCAGCAGCTTCTCCGCGTGGGACAGCACCTACGAGCAGTACTTC.

This clonotype was recorded at least ten times. V gene TRBV7-6 combines with J gene TRBJ2-7, with 9 bases aligning to TRBD1. The CDR3 runs to 14 residues. CDR1 is SGHVS and CDR2 is FNYEAQ in the germline V gene. Trimming cost V 5 bases and J 6 bases; bases outside gene matches: 8. The CDR3 DNA follows: TGTGCCAGCAGCCAGACCGGGACAGGGACCGAGCAGTACTTC. Amino acid sequence: CASSQTGTGTEQYF.

This clonotype appeared a few times. This chain joins TRBV4-3 and TRBJ2-3; the D is unclear. CDR3 length: 17 residues. Germline V gives CDR1 LGHNA, CDR2 YSLEER. Trimming pared 0 bases from V and 0 bases from J, leaving 13 bases between. CDR3 sequence (DNA): TGCGCCAGCAGCCAAGATAGGTGGCAGGCTAGCACAGATACGCAGTATTTT. Protein: CASSQDRWQASTDTQYF.

The chain joins TRBV5-6 to TRBJ1-1; D might be TRBD1 (5 bases). CDR1 and CDR2 from the germline V gene are SGHDT and YYEEEE. V lost 5 bases and J 7 bases, leaving 15 bases between the germline ends. The CDR3 has 13 amino acids. CDR3 loop: CASSPRPGGEAFF. CDR3 coding DNA: TGTGCCAGCAGTCCCAGGCCCGGGGGTGAAGCTTTCTTT. Full variable domain (remainder filled in from reference TRBV5-6 and TRBJ1-1): DAGVTQSPTHLIKTRGQQVTLRCSPKSGHDTVSWYQQALGQGPQFIFQYYEEEERQRGNFPDRFSGHQFPNYSSELNVNALLLGDSALYLCASSPRPGGEAFFGQGTRLTVV.

This chain uses TRBV20-1 with TRBJ2-5; D could derive from TRBD1 or TRBD2 (5 bases each). Germline V gene sequence: CDR1 DFQATT, CDR2 SNEGSKA (reference sequence). There are 15 residues in the CDR3. Trimming removed 0 bases from V and 4 bases from J, with 15 bases in between. The CDR3: CSARDWDRRGETQYF. Written as DNA, the CDR3 is TGCAGTGCTAGAGATTGGGACCGGAGAGGAGAGACCCAGTACTTC.

The V gene is TRBV2, the J gene TRBJ2-3; D unclear. Germline V gene lookup returns CDR1 SNHLY and CDR2 FYNNEI. This CDR3 region has 16 residues. Trimming took 0 bases from V and 2 from J, leaving 12 bases between them. The CDR3 is CASSEAQKRLTDTQYF. In DNA form, the CDR3 reads TGTGCCAGCAGTGAAGCGCAGAAGCGTCTCACAGATACGCAGTATTTT.

In its sample, this clonotype was seen a few times. The rearrangement links TRBV28 to TRBJ2-5; D might be TRBD1 (6 bases). The CDR3 sequence is 13 residues long. Germline V gene data show CDR1 as MDHEN and CDR2 as SYDVKM. Trimming removed 4 bases at V and 3 bases at J, with 9 bases between. CDR3 nucleotide sequence: TGTGCCAGCAGTTCCAGACAGGAAGAGACCCAGTACTTC. This codes for CASSSRQEETQYF.

This clonotype showed up many times. The chain links TRBV7-9 to TRBJ2-5; possibly TRBD2 for D (6 bases). This CDR3 spans 15 amino acids. Germline CDR1 SEHNR, CDR2 FQNEAQ (reference sequence). Trimming left V 5 bases short and J 1 base short, with 14 bases between. The CDR3 sequence is CASSAPRGIQETQYF. CDR3 nucleotides: TGTGCCAGCAGCGCCCCCCGGGGGATCCAAGAGACCCAGTACTTC.

The chain links TRBV10-3 to TRBJ2-5, with a weak D call TRBD2 (7 bases). The CDR3 length is 16 residues. V lost 4 bases and J lost 2, with 17 bases in between. The germline V gene encodes CDR1 ENHRY and CDR2 SYGVKD. CDR3 amino acids: CAISVGTGGPQETQYF. In DNA, the CDR3 is TGTGCCATCAGTGTCGGGACGGGGGGCCCTCAAGAGACCCAGTACTTC.

This clonotype was recorded a few times. This chain connects TRBV28 to TRBJ1-5, with D possibly being TRBD1 (5 bases). V gave up 3 bases and J gave up 4 bases, with 10 bases separating them. The CDR3 sequence is 14 residues long. Germline values: CDR1 MDHEN, CDR2 SYDVKM. The CDR3 nucleotides are TGTGCCAGCAGTTTCCGACAGCTTAATCAGCCCCAGCATTTT. It yields the protein CASSFRQLNQPQHF.

The chain is built from TRBV6-8 and TRBJ2-7, with TRBD2 identical over 7 bases. Looked up from germline, CDR1 is MNHGY and CDR2 is SAAAGT. The CDR3 extends over 14 amino acids. With 4 bases clipped from V and 2 bases from J, the junction kept 5 bases outside the gene matches. CDR3 region: CASSFGGGPYEQYF. As DNA, the CDR3 is TGTGCCAGCAGTTTTGGGGGGGGACCCTACGAGCAGTACTTC.